Following are 27 T cell receptor beta chains from one sample sequenced in a study of T cell repertoires in cytomegalovirus infection. Which antigens these TCRs recognize remains unknown. TCRdb re-called the reads with MiXCR, one entry per CDR3 protein. This sample has 300,000 to 400,000 distinct CDR3 sequences, with 25% to 35% found just once. Specimen: cultured PBMCs, collected from culture after CMV antigen stimulation. All receptors derive from a human donor in good health (CMV status not recorded). Some clones in this sample may be carry-over from other donors' samples.

The gene calls are TRBV29-1 and TRBJ2-7; 8 bases line up with TRBD1. The germline V gene encodes CDR1 SQVTM and CDR2 ANQGSEA. CDR3 length equals 13 residues. J lost 4 bases, V lost 1 base, and 3 bases had no gene match. The CDR3: CSVEGTGGYEQYF. CDR3 DNA: TGCAGCGTTGAAGGCACAGGGGGGTACGAGCAGTACTTC.

This clonotype showed up just a few times. The V call is TRBV20-1, the J call TRBJ2-7; 9 bases are shared with TRBD2. The CDR3 runs to 14 residues. Germline loops: CDR1 DFQATT, CDR2 SNEGSKA (reference sequence). The V gene end was trimmed by 3 bases and the J gene end by 6 bases; junction bases not matched to a gene: 9. The CDR3 coding sequence is TGCAGTGCTAGGGATAGCGGGAGAGGAATCGAGCAGTACTTC. Translated: CSARDSGRGIEQYF.

The table lists this clonotype with a few counts. The chain employs TRBV7-8 and TRBJ1-1; D is ambiguous. This CDR3 is built from 11 residues. Deletions cut 6 bases from V and 8 bases from J, with 10 bases between. Germline lookup yields CDR1 SGHVS and CDR2 FQNEAQ. CDR3 in DNA: TGTGCCAGCAGGCGAGGGTCGGAAGCTTTCTTT. Protein product: CASRRGSEAFF.

This clonotype showed up just a few times. The chain joins TRBV20-1 to TRBJ1-2, with unresolved D. Germline CDR1 is DFQATT and CDR2 is SNEGSKA (reference sequence). The V and J ends lost 4 bases and 2 bases respectively, with 8 bases between them. There are 12 residues in the CDR3. CDR3 amino acids: CSANRGNYGYTF. The CDR3 DNA sequence: TGCAGTGCTAATAGAGGAAACTATGGCTACACCTTC.

This clonotype was counted ten times or more. The genes are TRBV18 and TRBJ2-7; TRBD1 matches at 9 bases. The junction had 6 bases not matched to a gene; V was cut back by 4 bases and J by 5 bases. CDR1 KGHSH and CDR2 LQKENI come from the germline V gene. The CDR3 totals 14 residues. The CDR3 region has the DNA TGTGCCAGCTCACTTCAAACAGGGGGCAACGAGCAGTACTTC. This encodes CASSLQTGGNEQYF.

The chain employs TRBV12-5 and TRBJ2-5; TRBD2 might be the D (6 bases). V lost 4 bases and J lost 5, with 20 bases in between. Germline CDR1 LGHNT, CDR2 FRNRAP. This CDR3 region has 16 residues. In nucleotides, the CDR3 is TGTGCTAGTGGTTCAGGCTCTGTGGGGGGAGTGGAGACCCAGTACTTC. Translated: CASGSGSVGGVETQYF. The entire variable domain, with the rest obtained from reference TRBV12-5 and TRBJ2-5, is as follows: DARVTQTPRHKVTEMGQEVTMRCQPILGHNTVFWYRQTMMQGLELLAYFRNRAPLDDSGMPKDRFSAEMPDATLATLKIQPSEPRDSAVYFCASGSGSVGGVETQYFGPGTRLLVL.

The chain employs TRBV7-3 and TRBJ2-1, with D perhaps being TRBD1 or TRBD2 (6 bases each). Between the trimmed V and J ends, which lost 4 bases and 0 bases, there was a span of 13 bases. Germline CDR1 and CDR2: SGHTA and FQGTGA. The CDR3 spans 16 residues. This CDR3 is CASSSAPGASYNEQFF. The CDR3 DNA sequence: TGTGCCAGCAGCTCCGCCCCGGGGGCCTCCTACAATGAGCAGTTCTTC.

The chain recombines TRBV12-3 or TRBV12-4 with TRBJ2-3; no reliable D call. The V and J ends lost 0 bases and 2 bases respectively, with 9 bases between them. The CDR3 is 15 residues long. This CDR3 is CASSLAPGVTDTQYF. The CDR3 coding sequence is TGTGCCAGCAGTTTAGCCCCGGGTGTCACAGATACGCAGTATTTT.

This sequence joins TRBV7-2 and TRBJ1-2; 9 bases are shared with TRBD1. The CDR3 totals 15 residues. With V trimmed by 5 bases and J by 8 bases, 12 bases remained unmatched. From germline, CDR1 is SGHTA and CDR2 FQGNSA. DNA for the CDR3: TGTGCCAGCAGCCTTCGGGACAGGGTCAGATCGGGCTACACCTTC. It specifies CASSLRDRVRSGYTF.

The sample holds many counts of this clonotype. In DNA, the CDR3 is TGTGCCAGCAGCTTAGGGAGAGGACTAGCGGGGGAAGAGCTGTTTTTT. Amino acids: CASSLGRGLAGEELFF. The chain couples TRBV7-8 to TRBJ2-2; 13 bases are a match to TRBD2. Germline V gives CDR1 SGHVS, CDR2 FQNEAQ. The CDR3 runs to 16 residues. The V segment lost 1 base and the J segment 11 bases; nucleotides outside the gene matches: 7.

This sequence joins TRBV27 and TRBJ1-6; the D is unclear. This CDR3 is built from 14 residues. CDR1 MNHEY and CDR2 SMNVEV come from the germline V gene (reference sequence). The V and J ends lost 1 base and 2 bases respectively, with 3 bases between them. This chain's CDR3 is CASSLFPYNSPLHF. CDR3 nucleotide sequence: TGTGCCAGCAGTTTATTCCCCTATAATTCACCCCTCCACTTT.

The chain couples TRBV28 to TRBJ2-1; no clear D. The CDR3 length is 14 residues. Germline CDR1 is MDHEN and CDR2 is SYDVKM. Trimming took off 3 bases at V and 3 bases at J, with 9 bases between the two ends. The CDR3 loop is CASSFQPSYNEQFF. In nucleotides, the CDR3 is TGTGCCAGCAGTTTCCAACCCAGCTACAATGAGCAGTTCTTC.

The V and J genes are TRBV7-3 and TRBJ2-1; 7 nucleotides line up with TRBD2. The CDR3 loop spans 16 amino acids. J was trimmed by 4 bases and V by 1 base; bases with no gene match: 7. Per the germline V gene, CDR1 is SGHTA and CDR2 is FQGTGA. In DNA, the CDR3 is TGTGCCAGCAGCTTAAAGAGCGGGGCGCCTTACAATGAGCAGTTCTTC. Translation: CASSLKSGAPYNEQFF.

This clonotype turned up a few times. This chain connects TRBV5-1 to TRBJ1-1; D is undetermined. V lost 0 bases and J 10 bases, leaving 10 bases between the germline ends. This CDR3 contains 12 residues. CDR1 is SGHRS, CDR2 YFSETQ, per germline. This CDR3 reads CASSLEREGAFF. The CDR3, as DNA: TGCGCCAGCAGCTTGGAAAGGGAAGGAGCTTTCTTT. Looking up the rest from reference TRBV5-1 and TRBJ1-1 gives the full variable domain: KAGVTQTPRYLIKTRGQQVTLSCSPISGHRSVSWYQQTPGQGLQFLFEYFSETQRNKGNFPGRFSGRQFSNSRSEMNVSTLELGDSALYLCASSLEREGAFFGQGTRLTVV.

This clonotype was seen just once. The chain is built from TRBV15 and TRBJ2-2; either TRBD1 or TRBD2 may supply D (6 bases each). V was pared by 0 bases and J by 5 bases, with 10 bases between. Germline assignment: CDR1 LNHNV and CDR2 YYDKDF (reference sequence). The length of the CDR3 is 15 residues. The CDR3 nucleotides are TGTGCCACCAGCAGAGATCAAGGGGGGACCGGGGAGCTGTTTTTT. Encoded protein: CATSRDQGGTGELFF.

This clonotype was detected ten times or more. J is TRBJ2-2 and V is TRBV28; D gene unclear. Germline V gives CDR1 MDHEN, CDR2 SYDVKM. The CDR3 length is 15 residues. Trimming left V 8 bases short and J 0 bases short, with 13 bases between. As DNA, the CDR3 is TGTGCCAGCCCCATCGAGACAACGAACACCGGGGAGCTGTTTTTT. This codes for CASPIETTNTGELFF.

This chain connects TRBV28 to TRBJ2-7, with 9 nucleotides matching TRBD1. Looked up from germline, CDR1 is MDHEN and CDR2 is SYDVKM. Unmatched junction bases numbered 12, after V lost 7 bases and J lost 5 bases. This CDR3 spans 15 amino acids. The CDR3 is CASTSSGQGDHEQYF. The CDR3, as DNA: TGTGCCAGCACCTCCTCGGGACAGGGTGACCACGAGCAGTACTTC. Filled out from reference TRBV28 and TRBJ2-7, the complete variable domain reads DVKVTQSSRYLVKRTGEKVFLECVQDMDHENMFWYRQDPGLGLRLIYFSYDVKMKEKGDIPEGYSVSREKKERFSLILESASTNQTSMYLCASTSSGQGDHEQYFGPGTRLTVT.

This clonotype showed up just a few times. V gene TRBV6-1 combines with J gene TRBJ1-1; 9 bases match TRBD1. The germline CDR1 and CDR2 sequences are MNHNS and SASEGT. The J segment lost 1 base and the V segment lost 5 bases, leaving 5 bases of the junction unmatched. The CDR3 spans 15 residues. The CDR3 DNA is TGTGCCAGCAGTTCACAGGGGGCGTCGAACACTGAAGCTTTCTTT. This translates into CASSSQGASNTEAFF.

J is TRBJ2-5 and V is TRBV7-4; TRBD1 matches at 10 bases. J gave up 5 bases and V 5 bases, and 5 bases lay outside the gene matches. CDR1 is SGHVT, CDR2 SQSDAQ, per germline. The CDR3 has 14 residues. CDR3 nucleotides: TGTGCCAGCAGCCGGGACAGGGGTCCGGAGACCCAGTACTTC. Translating gives CASSRDRGPETQYF.

This clonotype showed up just a few times. This chain connects TRBV12-3 or TRBV12-4 to TRBJ1-1; possibly TRBD1 for D (5 bases). Trimming shortened V by 4 bases and J by 11 bases, and 11 bases separated the two germline ends. The CDR3 runs to 11 residues. The CDR3 DNA reads TGTGCCAGCAGTTCCGGGACCGGGGCTTTCTTT. Translated, it gives CASSSGTGAFF.

The table lists this clonotype with many counts. V usage is TRBV7-2 and J usage is TRBJ2-7, with D maybe TRBD1 (6 bases). CDR3 length: 14 amino acids. Germline V gene lookup returns CDR1 SGHTA and CDR2 FQGNSA. The V and J ends lost 0 bases and 4 bases respectively, with 10 bases between them. CDR3: CASSLAGTKYEQYF. CDR3 coding DNA: TGTGCCAGCAGCTTAGCCGGGACAAAATACGAGCAGTACTTC.

This clonotype was detected only a few times. The rearrangement joins TRBV12-3 or TRBV12-4 to TRBJ2-2; possibly TRBD1 for D (5 bases). The CDR3 contains 13 residues. The V end was cut by 6 bases, the J end by 6 bases, with 11 bases between. Written as DNA, the CDR3 is TGTGCCAGCAGCCGGACAATCGCCGGGGAGCTGTTTTTT. The encoded protein is CASSRTIAGELFF.

In this sample, this clonotype turned up many times. This sequence joins TRBV7-6 and TRBJ1-2; 9 nucleotides match TRBD1. The CDR3 covers 14 residues. V lost 2 bases and J lost 5; bases outside the gene matches: 3. The germline gives CDR1 SGHVS, CDR2 FNYEAQ. The CDR3, as DNA: TGTGCCAGCAGCTTAACAGGGGGCCCATATGGCTACACCTTC. It yields the protein CASSLTGGPYGYTF. Combining the CDR3 with reference TRBV7-6 and TRBJ1-2 gives the whole variable domain GAGVSQSPRYKVTKRGQDVALRCDPISGHVSLYWYRQALGQGPEFLTYFNYEAQQDKSGLPNDRFSAERPEGSISTLTIQRTEQRDSAMYRCASSLTGGPYGYTFGSGTRLTVV.

This clonotype was seen only a few times. The gene calls are TRBV20-1 and TRBJ2-1, with D perhaps TRBD1 (7 bases). Trimming took off 5 bases at V and 4 bases at J, with 18 bases between the two ends. The CDR3 runs 15 residues. Germline-derived CDR1 and CDR2 are DFQATT and SNEGSKA (reference sequence). CDR3 sequence reads: CSAPTRGVRYNEQFF. The CDR3 coding sequence is TGCAGTGCTCCCACCAGGGGGGTAAGGTACAATGAGCAGTTCTTC.

The J gene is TRBJ1-1, the V gene TRBV24-1, with 11 bases aligning to TRBD1. The CDR3 extends over 13 amino acids. Germline CDR1 reads KGHDR; CDR2 reads SFDVKD. Losses at the gene ends were 8 bases for V and 4 bases for J; bases not matched to a gene: 2. The CDR3 coding sequence is TGTGCCACCAAAGGGACAGGGGGCACTGAAGCTTTCTTT. As protein: CATKGTGGTEAFF.

This chain joins TRBV7-3 and TRBJ2-1, with 11 bases fitting TRBD2. The CDR3 totals 19 residues. The V and J ends lost 6 bases and 0 bases, in that order; junction bases with no gene match: 13. CDR1 and CDR2 (germline): SGHTA, FQGTGA. CDR3 loop: CASRRTGTSGVLSYNEQFF. The CDR3 bases are TGTGCCAGCAGGCGGACCGGGACTAGCGGAGTACTCTCCTACAATGAGCAGTTCTTC.

This clonotype turned up a few times. The chain is built from TRBV7-6 and TRBJ1-1; unclear D gene. Trimming stripped 5 bases from V and 3 bases from J, with 10 bases between. The CDR3 length is 13 residues. The V gene's germline CDR1 is SGHVS and CDR2 FNYEAQ. The CDR3 sequence: CASSALGDTEAFF. The CDR3 coding sequence is TGTGCCAGCAGCGCCCTGGGTGACACTGAAGCTTTCTTT.